A selection of T cell receptor beta chains follows, all from one sample in a study of T cell responses to AZD1222 COVID-19 vaccine. The method was immunoSEQ multiplex PCR; TCRdb's version includes in-frame clones alone and lacks a portion of them. The sample records approximately 200,000 clones, roughly 90% being singletons. The starting material was peripheral blood, obtained 28 days after the second AZD1222 dose. The receptor source for this set is an adult who received the AZD1222 COVID-19 vaccine. The CDR3 runs from the conserved cysteine through the conserved F or W. D genes are given only for firm matches. Only part of the rows carry a size: once, few, many, or a class if the clone is expanded.

d_call clone_size j_call v_call cdr3_aa cdr3_nt
NA NA TRBJ1-3 TRBV30 CAWGRQASSGNTIYF TGTGCCTGGGGTCGACAGGCAAGCTCTGGAAACACCATATATTTT
TRBD2 NA TRBJ2-1 TRBV6-5 CASSYRPSGRNEQFF TGTGCCAGCAGTTACCGGCCTAGCGGGAGAAATGAGCAGTTCTTC
NA NA TRBJ1-1 TRBV18 CASSPGGGRNTEAFF TGTGCCAGCTCCCCGGGGGGGGGAAGGAACACTGAAGCTTTCTTT
NA NA TRBJ2-7 TRBV14 CASSRSPSYEQYF TGTGCCAGTTCGCGGAGTCCCTCCTACGAGCAGTACTTC
NA NA TRBJ1-5 TRBV10-1 CASSGDGNQPQHF TGCGCCAGCAGTGGGGACGGTAATCAGCCCCAGCATTTT
NA NA TRBJ2-2 TRBV10-3 CAISESTQGGGELFF TGTGCCATCAGTGAGTCTACCCAAGGTGGCGGGGAGCTGTTTTTT
NA NA TRBJ1-2 TRBV28 CASSLPRPNYGYTF TGTGCCAGCAGTTTACCCCGGCCTAACTATGGCTACACCTTC
NA NA TRBJ1-5 TRBV5-8 CASRPGWWGQPQHF TGTGCCAGCAGGCCGGGGTGGTGGGGCCAGCCCCAGCATTTT
TRBD2 NA TRBJ2-1 TRBV5-1 CASSLGGSSSYNEQFF TGCGCCAGCAGCTTAGGCGGGAGTTCCTCCTACAATGAGCAGTTCTTC
NA NA TRBJ2-7 TRBV3-1/TRBV3-2 CASRRASSYEQYF TGTGCCAGCAGGCGGGCGAGCTCCTACGAGCAGTACTTC
NA NA TRBJ1-1 TRBV2 CASSRDTERTEAFF TGTGCCAGCAGTCGGGACACCGAACGAACTGAAGCTTTCTTT
NA NA TRBJ1-5 TRBV7-8 CASSLKASYNQPQHF TGTGCCAGCAGCTTAAAGGCCAGCTACAATCAGCCCCAGCATTTT
NA NA TRBJ2-5 TRBV28 CASSLRSTQTQYF TGTGCCAGCAGTTTACGAAGCACCCAGACCCAGTACTTC
NA NA TRBJ1-2 TRBV27 CASSTGTTHYGYTF TGTGCCAGCAGCACCGGGACAACACACTATGGCTACACCTTC
NA NA TRBJ2-1 TRBV25-1 CASSHRVDEQFF TGTGCCAGCAGCCACAGAGTAGATGAGCAGTTCTTC
NA NA TRBJ2-1 TRBV5-4 CASSLQSLGYNEQFF TGTGCCAGCAGCCTACAATCCCTTGGCTACAATGAGCAGTTCTTC
NA NA TRBJ1-4 TRBV28 CASSQIAGSNEKLFF TGTGCCAGCAGTCAAATTGCGGGGTCTAATGAAAAACTGTTTTTT
NA NA TRBJ2-1 TRBV7-2 CASSLNSPGVDNEQFF TGTGCCAGCAGCTTAAACAGTCCCGGGGTCGATAATGAGCAGTTCTTC
TRBD2 once TRBJ2-1 TRBV27 CASSPTSGRLNEQFF TGTGCCAGCAGCCCTACTAGCGGGAGGCTCAATGAGCAGTTCTTC
NA NA TRBJ1-2 TRBV6-5 CASTRGGLRLYGYTF TGTGCCAGCACCCGAGGCGGGCTCAGACTCTATGGCTACACCTTC
NA once TRBJ2-7 TRBV7-2 CASSLDRSTGVYEQYF TGTGCCAGCAGCTTAGACCGTTCTACGGGGGTCTACGAGCAGTACTTC
TRBD1 few TRBJ2-7 TRBV7-9 CASSSDLNRGRSFYEQYF TGTGCCAGCAGCTCCGACTTAAACAGGGGGCGTTCTTTCTACGAGCAGTACTTC
TRBD2 once TRBJ2-5 TRBV4-1 CASSLTSGSLETQYF TGCGCCAGCAGTCTTACTAGCGGGAGTTTAGAGACCCAGTACTTC
NA NA TRBJ2-5 TRBV5-1 CASSLGARETQYF TGCGCCAGCAGCTTGGGTGCTCGCGAGACCCAGTACTTC
NA NA TRBJ1-4 TRBV4-1 CASSPSRIATNEKLFF TGCGCCAGCAGCCCCTCCAGGATTGCAACTAATGAAAAACTGTTTTTT
NA NA TRBJ1-1 TRBV7-3 CASSSQANTEAFF TGTGCCAGCAGCTCCCAGGCGAACACTGAAGCTTTCTTT
NA NA TRBJ1-5 TRBV19 CASSMGGPQHF TGTGCCAGTAGTATGGGAGGGCCCCAGCATTTT
TRBD1 NA TRBJ2-7 TRBV3-1/TRBV3-2 CASSRAGTGPYEQYF TGTGCCAGCAGCCGTGCCGGGACAGGGCCCTACGAGCAGTACTTC
NA NA TRBJ1-2 TRBV5-6 CASSLPSYGYGYTF TGTGCCAGCAGCTTACCTTCCTATGGCTATGGCTACACCTTC